These T cell receptor beta chains were read from a single sample in a study of T cell repertoires in ileal Crohn's disease. Generated by immunoSEQ multiplex PCR, the TCRdb table keeps only in-frame clones and is missing some. The top ten hold about 2.8% of the sample, which has roughly 7,000 clones, more than 60% seen once. The sample was ileal tissue. The source is an adult with Crohn's disease. The CDR3 runs from the conserved cysteine through the conserved F or W. The order of the fields is J gene, clone size, V gene, D gene, CDR3 protein, CDR3 DNA. The D gene is left open where the match is weak. Size values are once, few and many counts, or a class for expanded clones, and some rows have none.

j_call: TRBJ1-1
clone_size: once
v_call: TRBV9
d_call: NA
cdr3_aa: CASSVEPGFHTEAFF
cdr3_nt: TGTGCCAGCAGCGTAGAACCAGGGTTCCACACTGAAGCTTTCTTT

j_call: TRBJ1-1
clone_size: NA
v_call: TRBV5-1
d_call: TRBD1
cdr3_aa: CASSFPGQGANTEAFF
cdr3_nt: TGCGCCAGCAGCTTCCCGGGACAGGGGGCAAACACTGAAGCTTTCTTT

j_call: TRBJ2-7
clone_size: NA
v_call: TRBV28
d_call: TRBD2
cdr3_aa: CASSLRTSGRARSYEQYF
cdr3_nt: TGTGCCAGCAGTTTGCGGACTAGCGGGAGGGCCCGCTCCTACGAGCAGTACTTC

j_call: TRBJ2-7
clone_size: NA
v_call: TRBV2
d_call: TRBD2
cdr3_aa: CASSLAGFTYEQYF
cdr3_nt: TGTGCCAGCAGCCTAGCGGGATTTACCTACGAGCAGTACTTC

j_call: TRBJ2-7
clone_size: few
v_call: TRBV19
d_call: TRBD1
cdr3_aa: CASSNGGTGAYEQYF
cdr3_nt: TGTGCCAGTAGTAATGGAGGGACAGGGGCCTACGAGCAGTACTTC

j_call: TRBJ1-2
clone_size: once
v_call: TRBV6-1
d_call: NA
cdr3_aa: CASSPRNYGYTF
cdr3_nt: TGTGCCAGCAGTCCTCGTAACTATGGCTACACCTTC

j_call: TRBJ2-5
clone_size: NA
v_call: TRBV7-7
d_call: NA
cdr3_aa: CASSPVASGQETQYF
cdr3_nt: TGTGCCAGCAGCCCCGTGGCCTCGGGGCAAGAGACCCAGTACTTC

j_call: TRBJ1-5
clone_size: NA
v_call: TRBV19
d_call: NA
cdr3_aa: CASRSERRNQPQHF
cdr3_nt: TGTGCCAGTAGGTCGGAGAGGCGCAATCAGCCCCAGCATTTT

j_call: TRBJ2-7
clone_size: NA
v_call: TRBV2
d_call: NA
cdr3_aa: CASSEQGPAYGQYF
cdr3_nt: TGTGCCAGCAGTGAGCAGGGGCCGGCCTACGGGCAGTACTTC

j_call: TRBJ1-5
clone_size: NA
v_call: TRBV19
d_call: TRBD1
cdr3_aa: CASSEGAAPPYQPQHF
cdr3_nt: TGTGCCAGTAGTGAGGGGGCAGCTCCCCCGTATCAGCCCCAGCATTTT

j_call: TRBJ1-4
clone_size: once
v_call: TRBV6-1
d_call: NA
cdr3_aa: CASSEIKGAVPTNEKLFF
cdr3_nt: TGTGCCAGCAGTGAAATCAAGGGAGCGGTACCAACTAATGAAAAACTGTTTTTT

j_call: TRBJ1-5
clone_size: once
v_call: TRBV30
d_call: NA
cdr3_aa: CAWSVDSSQPQHF
cdr3_nt: TGTGCCTGGAGTGTTGATTCGAGTCAGCCCCAGCATTTT

j_call: TRBJ1-5
clone_size: NA
v_call: TRBV4-1
d_call: TRBD1
cdr3_aa: CASSQKDRERQPQHF
cdr3_nt: TGCGCCAGCAGCCAAAAGGACAGGGAGCGTCAGCCCCAGCATTTT

j_call: TRBJ1-1
clone_size: NA
v_call: TRBV18
d_call: NA
cdr3_aa: CASSPNTGQTMNTEAFF
cdr3_nt: TGTGCCAGCTCACCAAATACCGGACAGACCATGAACACTGAAGCTTTCTTT

j_call: TRBJ2-1
clone_size: NA
v_call: TRBV12-5
d_call: TRBD1
cdr3_aa: CASGLRGQGRSEQFF
cdr3_nt: TGTGCTAGTGGTTTGAGGGGACAGGGACGGAGTGAGCAGTTCTTC

j_call: TRBJ2-5
clone_size: NA
v_call: TRBV5-1
d_call: TRBD2
cdr3_aa: CASSLAGSGRWGQETQYF
cdr3_nt: TGCGCCAGCAGCTTGGCGGGTAGCGGGAGATGGGGACAAGAGACCCAGTACTTC

j_call: TRBJ1-3
clone_size: NA
v_call: TRBV28
d_call: NA
cdr3_aa: CASSLTDFSGNTIYF
cdr3_nt: TGTGCCAGCAGTTTGACAGACTTCTCTGGAAACACCATATATTTT

j_call: TRBJ1-2
clone_size: NA
v_call: TRBV7-3
d_call: TRBD1
cdr3_aa: CASSDRAMGGYTF
cdr3_nt: TGTGCCAGCAGCGACAGGGCAATGGGGGGCTACACCTTC

j_call: TRBJ1-1
clone_size: few
v_call: TRBV7-3
d_call: NA
cdr3_aa: CASKRTAGATEAFF
cdr3_nt: TGTGCCAGCAAACGTACCGCGGGGGCCACTGAAGCTTTCTTT

j_call: TRBJ1-1
clone_size: NA
v_call: TRBV2
d_call: NA
cdr3_aa: CASSEPGGRIREAFF
cdr3_nt: TGTGCCAGCAGTGAGCCCGGGGGGCGGATTCGGGAAGCTTTCTTT

j_call: TRBJ2-3
clone_size: NA
v_call: TRBV2
d_call: TRBD2
cdr3_aa: CASRKTSGSKEDTQYF
cdr3_nt: TGTGCCAGCAGAAAAACTAGCGGGAGCAAGGAGGATACGCAGTATTTT

j_call: TRBJ2-1
clone_size: NA
v_call: TRBV30
d_call: TRBD2
cdr3_aa: CAWSGLAPNEQFF
cdr3_nt: TGTGCCTGGAGCGGACTAGCGCCTAATGAGCAGTTCTTC

j_call: TRBJ1-2
clone_size: NA
v_call: TRBV5-8
d_call: TRBD1
cdr3_aa: CASSPRGHFDYGYTF
cdr3_nt: TGTGCCAGCAGCCCCAGGGGGCACTTTGACTATGGCTACACCTTC

j_call: TRBJ2-1
clone_size: NA
v_call: TRBV2
d_call: TRBD2
cdr3_aa: CASRVTSGSYNEQFF
cdr3_nt: TGTGCCAGCAGAGTGACTAGCGGCTCCTACAATGAGCAGTTCTTC

j_call: TRBJ2-7
clone_size: NA
v_call: TRBV11-2
d_call: NA
cdr3_aa: CASSLDVGAYEQYF
cdr3_nt: TGTGCCAGCAGCTTAGATGTAGGGGCCTACGAGCAGTACTTC

j_call: TRBJ2-3
clone_size: NA
v_call: TRBV7-3
d_call: NA
cdr3_aa: CASSLGGTGTDTQYF
cdr3_nt: TGTGCCAGCAGCTTAGGCGGGACGGGCACAGATACGCAGTATTTT

j_call: TRBJ2-5
clone_size: NA
v_call: TRBV2
d_call: TRBD2
cdr3_aa: CASRGGRAGEQYF
cdr3_nt: TGTGCCAGCAGGGGCGGGAGGGCAGGTGAGCAGTACTTC

j_call: TRBJ1-1
clone_size: few
v_call: TRBV5-1
d_call: TRBD1
cdr3_aa: CASSLVGTGLHTEAFF
cdr3_nt: TGCGCCAGCAGCTTGGTCGGGACAGGGCTGCACACTGAAGCTTTCTTT

j_call: TRBJ2-5
clone_size: NA
v_call: TRBV7-2
d_call: TRBD1
cdr3_aa: CASRYRGLYTETQYF
cdr3_nt: TGTGCCAGCAGATATAGGGGGCTTTATACAGAGACCCAGTACTTC

j_call: TRBJ1-4
clone_size: NA
v_call: TRBV18
d_call: NA
cdr3_aa: CASSGTRNEKLFF
cdr3_nt: TGTGCCAGCTCGGGGACACGTAATGAAAAACTGTTTTTT

j_call: TRBJ1-1
clone_size: few
v_call: TRBV9
d_call: NA
cdr3_aa: CASSVGGGEAFF
cdr3_nt: TGTGCCAGCAGCGTTGGGGGAGGTGAAGCTTTCTTT

j_call: TRBJ1-2
clone_size: few
v_call: TRBV5-6
d_call: TRBD1
cdr3_aa: CASSLAGQGLGYGYTF
cdr3_nt: TGTGCCAGCAGCTTGGCCGGACAGGGCTTAGGCTATGGCTACACCTTC

j_call: TRBJ2-3
clone_size: few
v_call: TRBV7-9
d_call: NA
cdr3_aa: CASSPLPRADTQYF
cdr3_nt: TGTGCCAGCAGCCCGTTACCGAGAGCAGATACGCAGTATTTT

j_call: TRBJ2-5
clone_size: few
v_call: TRBV27
d_call: NA
cdr3_aa: CASSSTRKETQYF
cdr3_nt: TGTGCCAGCAGTTCGACTCGGAAAGAGACCCAGTACTTC

j_call: TRBJ2-7
clone_size: NA
v_call: TRBV7-9
d_call: NA
cdr3_aa: CASSLAGVDGEQYF
cdr3_nt: TGTGCCAGCAGCTTGGCAGGGGTAGACGGCGAGCAGTACTTC

j_call: TRBJ1-6
clone_size: NA
v_call: TRBV15
d_call: NA
cdr3_aa: CATSRDLGGGRNSPLHF
cdr3_nt: TGTGCCACCAGCAGGGACCTTGGGGGAGGGAGGAATTCACCCCTCCACTTT

j_call: TRBJ2-1
clone_size: few
v_call: TRBV2
d_call: TRBD2
cdr3_aa: CASRGASGRGEQFF
cdr3_nt: TGTGCCAGCAGGGGGGCTAGCGGGAGAGGGGAGCAGTTCTTC

j_call: TRBJ2-1
clone_size: NA
v_call: TRBV13
d_call: TRBD2
cdr3_aa: CASSLGSGLDYNEQFF
cdr3_nt: TGTGCCAGCAGCCTTGGTAGCGGACTAGACTACAATGAGCAGTTCTTC

j_call: TRBJ1-2
clone_size: NA
v_call: TRBV7-3
d_call: TRBD1
cdr3_aa: CASSWDRGRGYTF
cdr3_nt: TGTGCCAGCAGCTGGGACAGGGGTAGGGGCTACACCTTC

j_call: TRBJ2-2
clone_size: NA
v_call: TRBV6-1
d_call: NA
cdr3_aa: CASGTAVNTGELFF
cdr3_nt: TGTGCCAGTGGCACCGCGGTGAACACCGGGGAGCTGTTTTTT

j_call: TRBJ1-4
clone_size: NA
v_call: TRBV29-1
d_call: NA
cdr3_aa: CSVDPGRRWEKLFF
cdr3_nt: TGCAGCGTCGACCCCGGCAGGAGGTGGGAAAAACTGTTTTTT

j_call: TRBJ2-7
clone_size: NA
v_call: TRBV9
d_call: TRBD2
cdr3_aa: CASSVEGGSGEQYF
cdr3_nt: TGTGCCAGCAGCGTAGAAGGCGGGAGCGGCGAGCAGTACTTC

j_call: TRBJ2-7
clone_size: NA
v_call: TRBV27
d_call: NA
cdr3_aa: CASTRGGDNSEQYF
cdr3_nt: TGTGCCAGCACCCGGGGCGGGGATAACAGCGAGCAGTACTTC

j_call: TRBJ2-1
clone_size: NA
v_call: TRBV6-1
d_call: NA
cdr3_aa: CASSEAGGRGLFNEQFF
cdr3_nt: TGTGCCAGCAGTGAAGCGGGGGGGCGGGGCCTCTTTAATGAGCAGTTCTTC

j_call: TRBJ2-7
clone_size: once
v_call: TRBV4-2
d_call: NA
cdr3_aa: CASSQWTSGSYEQYF
cdr3_nt: TGTGCCAGCAGCCAATGGACATCCGGCTCCTACGAGCAGTACTTC